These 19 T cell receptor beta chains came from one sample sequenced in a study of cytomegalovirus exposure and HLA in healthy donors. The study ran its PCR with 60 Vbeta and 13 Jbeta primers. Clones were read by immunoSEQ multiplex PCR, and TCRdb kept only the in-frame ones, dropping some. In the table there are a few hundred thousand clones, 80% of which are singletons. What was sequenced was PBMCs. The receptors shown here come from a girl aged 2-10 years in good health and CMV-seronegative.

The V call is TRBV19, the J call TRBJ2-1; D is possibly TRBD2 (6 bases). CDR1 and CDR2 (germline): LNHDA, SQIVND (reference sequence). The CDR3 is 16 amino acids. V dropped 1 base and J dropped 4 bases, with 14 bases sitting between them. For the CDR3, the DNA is TGTGCCAGTAGTATAGGGACCGGGAGAACTTACAATGAGCAGTTCTTC. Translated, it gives CASSIGTGRTYNEQFF.

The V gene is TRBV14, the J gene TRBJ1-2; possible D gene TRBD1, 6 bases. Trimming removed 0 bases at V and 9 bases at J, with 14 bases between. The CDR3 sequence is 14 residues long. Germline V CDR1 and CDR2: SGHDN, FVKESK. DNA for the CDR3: TGTGCCAGCAGCCAAGATATATGGGACAACCGCTACACCTTC. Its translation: CASSQDIWDNRYTF. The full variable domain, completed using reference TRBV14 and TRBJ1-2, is EAGVTQFPSHSVIEKGQTVTLRCDPISGHDNLYWYRRVMGKEIKFLLHFVKESKQDESGMPNNRFLAERTGGTYSTLKVQPAELEDSGVYFCASSQDIWDNRYTFGSGTRLTVV.

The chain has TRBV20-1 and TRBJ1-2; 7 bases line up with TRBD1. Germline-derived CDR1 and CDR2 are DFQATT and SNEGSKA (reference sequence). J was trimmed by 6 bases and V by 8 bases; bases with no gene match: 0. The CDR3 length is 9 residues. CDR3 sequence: CSTGDGYTF. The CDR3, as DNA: TGCAGTACAGGGGATGGCTACACCTTC.

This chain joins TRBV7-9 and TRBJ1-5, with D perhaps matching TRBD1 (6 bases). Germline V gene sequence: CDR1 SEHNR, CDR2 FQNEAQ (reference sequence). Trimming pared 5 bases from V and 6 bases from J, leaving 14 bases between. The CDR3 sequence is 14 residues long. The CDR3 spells CASSNTGFVQPQHF. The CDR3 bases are TGTGCCAGCAGCAACACAGGGTTTGTTCAGCCCCAGCATTTT.

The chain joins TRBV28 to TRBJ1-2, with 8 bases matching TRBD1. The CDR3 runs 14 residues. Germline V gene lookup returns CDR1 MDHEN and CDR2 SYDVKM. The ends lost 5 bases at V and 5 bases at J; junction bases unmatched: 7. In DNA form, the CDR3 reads TGTGCCAGCAGTCACGGACAGGGAAGGTATGGCTACACCTTC. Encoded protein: CASSHGQGRYGYTF.

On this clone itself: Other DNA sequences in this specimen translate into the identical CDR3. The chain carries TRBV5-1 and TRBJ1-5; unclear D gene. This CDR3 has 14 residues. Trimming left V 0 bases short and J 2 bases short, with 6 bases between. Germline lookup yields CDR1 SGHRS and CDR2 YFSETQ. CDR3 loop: CASSLVGGNQPQHF. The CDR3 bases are TGCGCCAGCAGCTTGGTCGGGGGCAATCAGCCCCAGCATTTT.

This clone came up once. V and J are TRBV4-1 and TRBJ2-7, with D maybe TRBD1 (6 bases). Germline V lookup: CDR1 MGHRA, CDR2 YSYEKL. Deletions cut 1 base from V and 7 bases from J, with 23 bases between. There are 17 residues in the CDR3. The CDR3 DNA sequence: TGCGCCAGCAGCCAAGCCCCAGGGGCAATCTCTACGTTGGAGCAGTACTTC. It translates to CASSQAPGAISTLEQYF.

As DNA, the CDR3 is TGTGCCAGCATCTTGACAGGGAACTATCAGCCCCAGCATTTT. Residues: CASILTGNYQPQHF. The rearrangement uses TRBV28 and TRBJ1-5, with TRBD1 matching 7 bases. Per the germline V gene, CDR1 is MDHEN and CDR2 is SYDVKM. V trimming: 7 bases; J trimming: 5 bases; junction bases outside the gene matches: 8. There are 14 residues in the CDR3.

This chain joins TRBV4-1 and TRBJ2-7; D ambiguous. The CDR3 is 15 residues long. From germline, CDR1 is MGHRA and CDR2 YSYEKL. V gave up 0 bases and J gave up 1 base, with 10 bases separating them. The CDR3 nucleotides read TGCGCCAGCAGCCAAGAATCGCGCTCTTCCTACGAGCAGTACTTC. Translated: CASSQESRSSYEQYF.

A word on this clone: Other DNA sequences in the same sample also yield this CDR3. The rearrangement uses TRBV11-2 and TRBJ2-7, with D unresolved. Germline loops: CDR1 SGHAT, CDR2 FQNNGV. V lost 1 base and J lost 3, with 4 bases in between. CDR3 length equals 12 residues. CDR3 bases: TGTGCCAGCAGCTTAGTGTACTACGAGCAGTACTTC. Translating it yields CASSLVYYEQYF.

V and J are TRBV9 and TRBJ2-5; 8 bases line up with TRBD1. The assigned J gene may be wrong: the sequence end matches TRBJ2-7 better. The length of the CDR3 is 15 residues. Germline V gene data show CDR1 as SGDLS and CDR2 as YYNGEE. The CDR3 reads CASSVAAGGFYEQYF. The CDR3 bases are TGTGCCAGCAGCGTAGCGGCAGGGGGCTTCTACGAGCAGTACTTC.

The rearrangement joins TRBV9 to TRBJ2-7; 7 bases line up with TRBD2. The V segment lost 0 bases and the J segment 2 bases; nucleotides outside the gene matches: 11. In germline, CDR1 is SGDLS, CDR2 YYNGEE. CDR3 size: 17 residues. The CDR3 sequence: CASSVDPGGGSPYEQYF. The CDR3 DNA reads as TGTGCCAGCAGCGTAGATCCTGGGGGAGGGAGCCCCTACGAGCAGTACTTC.

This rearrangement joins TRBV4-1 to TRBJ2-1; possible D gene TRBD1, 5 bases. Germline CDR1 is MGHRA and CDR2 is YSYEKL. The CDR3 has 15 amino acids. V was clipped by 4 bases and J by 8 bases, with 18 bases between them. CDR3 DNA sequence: TGCGCCAGCAGCCGAAAGGACACTCCCCTCGATGAGCAGTTCTTC. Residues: CASSRKDTPLDEQFF.

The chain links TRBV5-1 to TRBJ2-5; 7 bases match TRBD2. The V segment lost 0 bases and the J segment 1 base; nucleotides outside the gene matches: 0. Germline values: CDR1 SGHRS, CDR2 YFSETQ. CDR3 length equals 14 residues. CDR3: CASSLGEGQETQYF. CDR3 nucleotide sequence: TGCGCCAGCAGCTTGGGGGAGGGCCAAGAGACCCAGTACTTC.

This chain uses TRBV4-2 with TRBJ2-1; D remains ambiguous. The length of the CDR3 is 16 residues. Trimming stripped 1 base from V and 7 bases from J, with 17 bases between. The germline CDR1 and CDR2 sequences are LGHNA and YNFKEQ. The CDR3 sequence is CASSQVTPRSGNEQFF. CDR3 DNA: TGTGCCAGCAGCCAAGTAACTCCCCGGAGTGGTAATGAGCAGTTCTTC.

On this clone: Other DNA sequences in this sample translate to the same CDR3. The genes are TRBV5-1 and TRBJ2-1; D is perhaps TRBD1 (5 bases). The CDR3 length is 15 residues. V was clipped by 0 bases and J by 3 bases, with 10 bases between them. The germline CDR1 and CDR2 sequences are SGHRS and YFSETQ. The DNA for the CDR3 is TGCGCCAGCAGCTTGGGTGGGGCGGTCTACAATGAGCAGTTCTTC. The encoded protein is CASSLGGAVYNEQFF.

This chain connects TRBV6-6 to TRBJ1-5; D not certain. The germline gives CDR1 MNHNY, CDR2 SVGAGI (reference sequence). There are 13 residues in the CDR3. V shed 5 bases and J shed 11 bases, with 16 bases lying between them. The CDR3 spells CASSLLALGAQHF. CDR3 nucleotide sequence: TGTGCCAGCAGTCTCCTGGCTCTGGGAGCCCAGCATTTT.

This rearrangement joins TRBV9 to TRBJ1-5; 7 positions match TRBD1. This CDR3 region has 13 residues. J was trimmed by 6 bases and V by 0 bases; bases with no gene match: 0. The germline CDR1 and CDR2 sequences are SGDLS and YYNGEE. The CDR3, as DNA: TGTGCCAGCAGCGTAGAGGGGGCTCAGCCCCAGCATTTT. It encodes CASSVEGAQPQHF.

In DNA, the CDR3 is TGTGCCAGCAGTAGCGGCTCCTACGAGCAGTACTTC. This sequence encodes CASSSGSYEQYF. The chain links TRBV6-5 to TRBJ2-5; tentatively, D is TRBD2 (5 bases). The assigned J gene may be wrong: the sequence end matches TRBJ2-7 better. The CDR3 is 12 amino acids. Per the germline V gene, CDR1 is MNHEY and CDR2 is SVGAGI.